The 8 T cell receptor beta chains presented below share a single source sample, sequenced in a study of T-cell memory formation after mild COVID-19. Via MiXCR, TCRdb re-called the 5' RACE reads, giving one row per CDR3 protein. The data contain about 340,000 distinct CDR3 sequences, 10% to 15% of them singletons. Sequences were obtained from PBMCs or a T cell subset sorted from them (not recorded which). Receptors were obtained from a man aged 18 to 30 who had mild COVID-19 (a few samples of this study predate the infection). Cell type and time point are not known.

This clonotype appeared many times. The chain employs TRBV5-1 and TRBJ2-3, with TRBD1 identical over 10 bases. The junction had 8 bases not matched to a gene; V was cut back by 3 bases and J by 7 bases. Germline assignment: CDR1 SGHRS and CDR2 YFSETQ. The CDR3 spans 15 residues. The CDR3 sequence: CASSSSGTGENTQYF. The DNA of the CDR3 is TGCGCCAGCAGCTCGTCCGGGACAGGGGAGAATACGCAGTATTTT. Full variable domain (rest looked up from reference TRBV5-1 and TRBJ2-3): KAGVTQTPRYLIKTRGQQVTLSCSPISGHRSVSWYQQTPGQGLQFLFEYFSETQRNKGNFPGRFSGRQFSNSRSEMNVSTLELGDSALYLCASSSSGTGENTQYFGPGTRLTVL.

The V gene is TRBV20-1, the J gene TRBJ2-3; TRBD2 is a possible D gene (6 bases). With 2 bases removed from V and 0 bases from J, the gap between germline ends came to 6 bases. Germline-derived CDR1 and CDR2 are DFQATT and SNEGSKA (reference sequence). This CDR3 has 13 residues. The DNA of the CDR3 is TGCAGTGCTAGACGGGGGAGCACAGATACGCAGTATTTT. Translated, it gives CSARRGSTDTQYF.

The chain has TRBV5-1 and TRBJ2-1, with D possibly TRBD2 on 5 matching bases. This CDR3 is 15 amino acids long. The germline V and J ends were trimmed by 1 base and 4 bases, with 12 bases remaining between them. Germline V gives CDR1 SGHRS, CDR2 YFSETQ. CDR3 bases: TGCGCCAGCAGCTTGAAAGGAGGCGAATACAATGAGCAGTTCTTC. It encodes CASSLKGGEYNEQFF.

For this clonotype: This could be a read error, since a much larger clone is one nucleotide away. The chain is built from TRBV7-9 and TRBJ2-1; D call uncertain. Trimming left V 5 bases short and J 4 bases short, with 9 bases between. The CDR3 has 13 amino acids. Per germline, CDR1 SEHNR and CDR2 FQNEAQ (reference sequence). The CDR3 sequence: CASSPTIYNEQFF. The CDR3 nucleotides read TGTGCCAGCAGCCCGACAATTTACAATGAGCAGTTCTTC.

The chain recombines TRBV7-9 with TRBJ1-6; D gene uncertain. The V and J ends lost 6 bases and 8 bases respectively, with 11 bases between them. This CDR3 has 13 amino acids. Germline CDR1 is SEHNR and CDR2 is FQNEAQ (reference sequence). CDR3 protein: CASSSVGDSPLHF. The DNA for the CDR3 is TGTGCCAGCAGTTCGGTTGGGGATTCACCCCTCCACTTT.

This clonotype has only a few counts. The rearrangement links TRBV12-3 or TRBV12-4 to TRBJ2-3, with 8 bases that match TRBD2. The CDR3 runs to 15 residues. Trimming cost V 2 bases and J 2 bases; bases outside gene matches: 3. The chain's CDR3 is CASSLKRGSTDTQYF. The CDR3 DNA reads TGTGCCAGCAGTTTAAAGCGGGGGTCCACAGATACGCAGTATTTT.

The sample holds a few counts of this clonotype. CDR3 amino acids: CASSGQSSYEQYF. Here the CDR3 DNA reads TGCGCCAGCAGCGGGCAGAGCTCCTACGAGCAGTACTTC. This chain connects TRBV5-1 to TRBJ2-7; D is unresolved. With 4 bases removed from V and 0 bases from J, the gap between germline ends came to 8 bases. CDR3 length: 13 residues. Germline V gives CDR1 SGHRS, CDR2 YFSETQ.

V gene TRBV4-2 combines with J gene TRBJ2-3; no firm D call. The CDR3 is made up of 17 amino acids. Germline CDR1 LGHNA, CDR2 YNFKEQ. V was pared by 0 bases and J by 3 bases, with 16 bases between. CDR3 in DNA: TGTGCCAGCAGCCAAGACCCGACCGAAGGTTGGACAGATACGCAGTATTTT. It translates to CASSQDPTEGWTDTQYF.